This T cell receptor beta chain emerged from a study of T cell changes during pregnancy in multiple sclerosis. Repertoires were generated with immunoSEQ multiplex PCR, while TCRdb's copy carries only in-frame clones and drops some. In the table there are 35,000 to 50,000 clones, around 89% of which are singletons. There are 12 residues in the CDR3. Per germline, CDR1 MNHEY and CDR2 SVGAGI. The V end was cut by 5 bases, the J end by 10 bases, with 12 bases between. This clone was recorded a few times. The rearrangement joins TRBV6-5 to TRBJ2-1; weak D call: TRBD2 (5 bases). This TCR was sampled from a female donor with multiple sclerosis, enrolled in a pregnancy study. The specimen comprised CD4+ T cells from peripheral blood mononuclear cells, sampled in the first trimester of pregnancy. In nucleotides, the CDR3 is TGTGCCAGCAGTGGCCTAGCTTTGGAGCAGTTCTTC. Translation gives CASSGLALEQFF.